A single sample gave rise to the 31 T cell receptor beta chains below, sequenced in a study of shared clonotypes between healthy human individuals (dated by TCRdb to the early 2020s). Libraries were prepared through the immunoSEQ multiplex PCR assay. TCRdb took this table from immuneACCESS and kept in-frame rearrangements with V and J called. Such tables lack part of the clones; where checked against another copy, unresolved V genes explain under half of the gap, and the rest is unexplained. This sample lists about 2 million clones; roughly 95% were detected once. The ten largest make up more than 0.9% of the sample. CD8 naive samples were CD45RO-negative cells positively selected for CCR7, giving a CD45RA+CCR7+ population that excluded TemRA cells. The sequencing sample was made of naive CD8+ T cells sorted from blood. What this sample's cell subset or site label stands for: CD45RA+CCR7+. Receptors were obtained from a man aged 18 to 29 in good health.

With regard to this clone: The identical CDR3 is also encoded by other nucleotide sequences in the sample. The rearrangement uses TRBV5-6 and TRBJ2-2; D remains ambiguous. This CDR3 is 14 amino acids long. Trimming cost V 0 bases and J 1 base, with 4 bases left between them. The germline CDR1 and CDR2 sequences are SGHDT and YYEEEE. The DNA of the CDR3 is TGTGCCAGCAGCTTGGTGGGGAACACCGGGGAGCTGTTTTTT. This sequence encodes CASSLVGNTGELFF. Combining the CDR3 with reference TRBV5-6 and TRBJ2-2 gives the whole variable domain DAGVTQSPTHLIKTRGQQVTLRCSPKSGHDTVSWYQQALGQGPQFIFQYYEEEERQRGNFPDRFSGHQFPNYSSELNVNALLLGDSALYLCASSLVGNTGELFFGEGSRLTVL.

This clone has a single count. This sequence joins TRBV10-3 and TRBJ2-7; D ambiguous. This CDR3 region has 13 residues. CDR1 is ENHRY and CDR2 is SYGVKD in the germline V gene. The V end was cut by 2 bases, the J end by 7 bases, with 12 bases between. The CDR3 nucleotides are TGTGCCATCAGTGAGGGGAACCTTATAGAGCAGTACTTC. Translation: CAISEGNLIEQYF.

A few counts support this clone. The chain uses TRBV19 and TRBJ1-4; a weak D match, TRBD1 (5 bases). From germline, CDR1 is LNHDA and CDR2 SQIVND (reference sequence). Trimming pared 4 bases from V and 6 bases from J, leaving 15 bases between. The CDR3 has 15 residues. Written as DNA, the CDR3 is TGTGCCAGTAGTACCTGGGGGGGTGCCGATGAAAAACTGTTTTTT. Protein sequence: CASSTWGGADEKLFF. Full variable domain (remainder filled in from reference TRBV19 and TRBJ1-4): DGGITQSPKYLFRKEGQNVTLSCEQNLNHDAMYWYRQDPGQGLRLIYYSQIVNDFQKGDIAEGYSVSREKKESFPLTVTSAQKNPTAFYLCASSTWGGADEKLFFGSGTQLSVL.

The chain recombines TRBV7-6 with TRBJ2-7; TRBD2 might be the D (5 bases). Trimming left V 2 bases short and J 5 bases short, with 16 bases between. The CDR3 has 15 amino acids. Germline V gene sequence: CDR1 SGHVS, CDR2 FNYEAQ. The CDR3 region has the DNA TGTGCCAGCAGCTTAACGTTGGGGAGAAGAGACGAGCAGTACTTC. Translating it yields CASSLTLGRRDEQYF.

The chain recombines TRBV6-5 with TRBJ2-7; TRBD1 matches 8 bases. This CDR3 has 15 residues. Germline trimming cut 4 bases from V and 5 bases from J; bases unmatched to any gene: 10. Germline values: CDR1 MNHEY, CDR2 SVGAGI. The CDR3 loop reads CASSSRQGAIDEQYF. CDR3 coding DNA: TGTGCCAGCAGTTCCCGTCAGGGGGCTATCGACGAGCAGTACTTC.

V is TRBV28 and J is TRBJ2-3; 7 nucleotides agree with TRBD1. V lost 3 bases, J lost 0 bases, and 15 bases stayed unmatched. The CDR3 has 19 residues. The germline V gene encodes CDR1 MDHEN and CDR2 SYDVKM. CDR3 DNA: TGTGCCAGCAGTTTTAGGGACAGCCTTCTTAGATCTAGCACAGATACGCAGTATTTT. Protein: CASSFRDSLLRSSTDTQYF.

V usage is TRBV10-2 and J usage is TRBJ2-3, with TRBD2 as a possible D gene (5 bases). Germline V gives CDR1 WSHSY, CDR2 SAAADI. Trimming shortened V by 2 bases and J by 1 base, and 10 bases separated the two germline ends. The CDR3 is 15 residues long. The CDR3 region has the DNA TGCGCCAGCAGTGAGATGGCGGGTGGCACAGATACGCAGTATTTT. Translation: CASSEMAGGTDTQYF.

V usage is TRBV7-2 and J usage is TRBJ1-2, with 7 bases that match TRBD1. The J segment lost 4 bases and the V segment lost 0 bases, leaving 8 bases of the junction unmatched. The CDR3 is 16 amino acids. CDR1 and CDR2 (germline): SGHTA, FQGNSA. The CDR3: CASSLANRGAVYGYTF. CDR3 nucleotide sequence: TGTGCCAGCAGCTTAGCTAACAGGGGCGCGGTCTATGGCTACACCTTC.

The genes are TRBV28 and TRBJ2-7, with TRBD1 identical over 10 bases. Germline assignment: CDR1 MDHEN and CDR2 SYDVKM. This CDR3 has 15 amino acids. With 6 bases clipped from V and 4 bases from J, the junction kept 9 bases outside the gene matches. CDR3 bases: TGTGCCAGCAGAGGAGGACAGGGGGTTTATTACGAGCAGTACTTC. Translation: CASRGGQGVYYEQYF.

This clone was detected once. The chain is built from TRBV29-1 and TRBJ1-4, with 8 bases matching TRBD1. CDR3 length: 15 amino acids. Looked up from germline, CDR1 is SQVTM and CDR2 is ANQGSEA. V trimming: 0 bases; J trimming: 13 bases; junction bases outside the gene matches: 13. The CDR3 loop reads CSVEDLFTGGVRLFF. The CDR3, as DNA: TGCAGCGTTGAAGATTTGTTCACAGGGGGTGTTAGACTGTTTTTT.

Concerning this clone itself: Other DNA sequences in the same sample also yield this CDR3. The genes are TRBV29-1 and TRBJ2-7, with unresolved D. Germline V gene data show CDR1 as SQVTM and CDR2 as ANQGSEA. The CDR3 covers 12 residues. Trimming removed 4 bases from V and 2 bases from J, with 9 bases in between. CDR3 nucleotides: TGCAGCGTTGTAGCAGGAACCTACGAGCAGTACTTC. Protein: CSVVAGTYEQYF.

This clone turned up a few times. The chain couples TRBV4-1 to TRBJ1-1; D unclear. This CDR3 is built from 13 residues. Trimming took 4 bases from V and 0 from J, leaving 6 bases between them. Germline CDR1 and CDR2: MGHRA and YSYEKL. The CDR3 loop is CASSPYLNTEAFF. The CDR3 DNA is TGCGCCAGCAGCCCCTATCTGAACACTGAAGCTTTCTTT.

The chain employs TRBV6-5 and TRBJ1-5; D is ambiguous. The ends were cut back, 6 bases at V and 2 bases at J, with 8 bases in the middle. Germline assignment: CDR1 MNHEY and CDR2 SVGAGI. CDR3 length: 13 residues. CDR3 sequence reads: CASSDIGNQPQHF. The DNA of the CDR3 is TGTGCCAGCAGCGACATAGGCAATCAGCCCCAGCATTTT.

This chain links TRBV13 with TRBJ2-5; 7 bases line up with TRBD2. Germline V CDR1 and CDR2: PRHDT, FYEKMQ (reference sequence). J gave up 4 bases and V 3 bases, and 2 bases lay outside the gene matches. CDR3 length equals 13 residues. CDR3: CASSFREGETQYF. CDR3 nucleotide sequence: TGTGCCAGCAGCTTCAGGGAGGGAGAGACCCAGTACTTC.

The V and J genes are TRBV19 and TRBJ2-7, with D perhaps matching TRBD2 (6 bases). With 3 bases removed from V and 4 bases from J, the gap between germline ends came to 13 bases. This CDR3 spans 14 amino acids. The germline V gene encodes CDR1 LNHDA and CDR2 SQIVND (reference sequence). This chain's CDR3 is CASSIWGDAYEQYF. The CDR3 bases are TGTGCCAGTAGTATTTGGGGGGACGCGTACGAGCAGTACTTC.

The chain combines TRBV4-1 with TRBJ2-6, with D unresolved. Germline CDR1 MGHRA, CDR2 YSYEKL. This CDR3 is 15 amino acids long. V was trimmed by 1 base and J by 4 bases, leaving 8 bases between them. CDR3 coding DNA: TGCGCCAGCAGCCAAGTCTATCTGGGGGCCAACGTCCTGACTTTC. It translates to CASSQVYLGANVLTF.

A remark on this clone: Mismatch with germline at one junction end may stem from a read error. This chain links TRBV7-7 with TRBJ2-5; 9 bases align to TRBD2. This CDR3 contains 17 residues. Germline lookup yields CDR1 SSHAT and CDR2 FNYEAQ (reference sequence). This CDR3 is CASSLGGLAGPSGTQYF. In DNA, the CDR3 is TGTGCTAGCAGCTTAGGAGGGCTAGCGGGGCCTTCCGGGACCCAGTACTTC.

The table lists this clone with a count of one. This chain joins TRBV28 and TRBJ1-3, with D possibly matching TRBD1 (6 bases). V was cut by 5 bases and J by 0 bases, with 11 bases left in between. Germline V lookup: CDR1 MDHEN, CDR2 SYDVKM. The CDR3 has 15 amino acids. The CDR3 bases are TGTGCCAGCAGTCAAGACAGGACCTCTGGAAACACCATATATTTT. Translated, it gives CASSQDRTSGNTIYF.

This rearrangement joins TRBV5-3 to TRBJ2-2; TRBD1 matches at 7 bases. TRBV5-3 counts as an open reading frame of uncertain function. Trimming cost V 4 bases and J 1 base; bases outside gene matches: 4. The CDR3 is 15 residues long. CDR3 sequence: CARSTRQGNTGELFF. CDR3 nucleotides: TGTGCCAGAAGCACCCGACAGGGGAACACCGGGGAGCTGTTTTTT.

The chain is built from TRBV15 and TRBJ2-2; a possible D gene is TRBD2 (6 bases). The germline gives CDR1 LNHNV, CDR2 YYDKDF (reference sequence). This CDR3 spans 14 amino acids. V lost 5 bases to trimming and J lost 1 base, with 8 bases between them. The CDR3 region is CATSWRENTGELFF. DNA for the CDR3: TGTGCCACCAGCTGGAGGGAGAACACCGGGGAGCTGTTTTTT.

V is TRBV25-1 and J is TRBJ2-5, with 11 bases lining up with TRBD1. This CDR3 is built from 17 residues. The trim removed 2 bases at V and 5 bases at J, leaving 10 bases unmatched. Germline V gene lookup returns CDR1 MGHDK and CDR2 SYGVNS. This CDR3 reads CASSEQAGTGGSETQYF. CDR3 bases: TGTGCCAGCAGTGAACAAGCCGGGACAGGGGGATCGGAGACCCAGTACTTC.

The CDR3 sequence: CASSLYSGTEETQYF. CDR3 nucleotides: TGTGCCAGCAGCTTATATAGCGGGACGGAAGAGACCCAGTACTTC. The V gene is TRBV7-8, the J gene TRBJ2-5, with 8 bases aligning to TRBD2. Trimming cost V 2 bases and J 3 bases; bases outside gene matches: 5. This CDR3 is built from 15 residues. The germline CDR1 and CDR2 sequences are SGHVS and FQNEAQ.

The rearrangement uses TRBV27 and TRBJ2-1, with TRBD2 identical over 9 bases. In germline, CDR1 is MNHEY, CDR2 SMNVEV (reference sequence). This CDR3 region has 13 residues. V dropped 5 bases and J dropped 7; count of bases not matched to a gene: 3. CDR3 DNA sequence: TGTGCCAGCAGTCCGGGACTAGCAAATGAGCAGTTCTTC. It translates to CASSPGLANEQFF.

With respect to this clone: Other DNA sequences within the sample encode an identical CDR3. This chain connects TRBV7-3 to TRBJ2-3; D is unresolved. The CDR3 sequence is 14 residues long. Germline V gives CDR1 SGHTA, CDR2 FQGTGA. V was trimmed by 2 bases and J by 0 bases, leaving 6 bases between them. The CDR3 nucleotides are TGTGCCAGCAGCTTACTCGGAAGCACAGATACGCAGTATTTT. As protein: CASSLLGSTDTQYF. Together with reference TRBV7-3 and TRBJ2-3, the CDR3 gives the full variable domain: GAGVSQTPSNKVTEKGKYVELRCDPISGHTALYWYRQSLGQGPEFLIYFQGTGAADDSGLPNDRFFAVRPEGSVSTLKIQRTERGDSAVYLCASSLLGSTDTQYFGPGTRLTVL.

This chain joins TRBV7-9 and TRBJ2-3, with 11 bases matching TRBD2. V gave up 3 bases and J gave up 7 bases; unmatched junction bases: 9. CDR3 length: 16 amino acids. Germline V gene lookup returns CDR1 SEHNR and CDR2 FQNEAQ (reference sequence). The DNA for the CDR3 is TGTGCCAGCAGCTTTTTAGCGGGAGGGCCGGAGAATACGCAGTATTTT. This sequence encodes CASSFLAGGPENTQYF.

The rearrangement links TRBV12-5 to TRBJ1-2; D is possibly TRBD1 (6 bases). Looked up from germline, CDR1 is LGHNT and CDR2 is FRNRAP. CDR3 size: 15 residues. V was clipped by 3 bases and J by 1 base, with 12 bases between them. The CDR3 DNA follows: TGTGCTAGTGGTTTTTCCGGGGGCGTTAACTATGGCTACACCTTC. It translates to CASGFSGGVNYGYTF.

The CDR3 nucleotides read TGTGCCAGCACCTTCATTGACGGCCGGCTTAATGAAAAACTGTTTTTT. This sequence encodes CASTFIDGRLNEKLFF. J is TRBJ1-4 and V is TRBV28; no reliable D call. The CDR3 runs to 16 residues. Trimming left V 7 bases short and J 4 bases short, with 19 bases between. Germline assignment: CDR1 MDHEN and CDR2 SYDVKM.

The chain links TRBV10-1 to TRBJ1-1; D might be TRBD1 (5 bases). Germline CDR1 and CDR2: WNHNN and SYGVQD (reference sequence). This CDR3 region has 15 residues. V lost 6 bases to trimming and J lost 4 bases, with 18 bases between them. This chain's CDR3 is CASSLDLGPGTEAFF. Here the CDR3 DNA reads TGCGCCAGCAGCCTGGACCTGGGGCCGGGCACTGAAGCTTTCTTT.

The chain joins TRBV5-5 to TRBJ1-2; 10 bases align to TRBD1. V gave up 4 bases and J gave up 6 bases; unmatched junction bases: 15. Per germline, CDR1 SGHKS and CDR2 YYEKEE (reference sequence). The CDR3 contains 17 residues. The chain's CDR3 is CASSPFPGTGARDGYTF. DNA of the CDR3: TGTGCCAGCAGCCCATTTCCCGGGACAGGGGCCCGAGATGGCTACACCTTC. Using reference TRBV5-5 and TRBJ1-2 for the parts outside the CDR3, the full variable domain is DAGVTQSPTHLIKTRGQQVTLRCSPISGHKSVSWYQQVLGQGPQFIFQYYEKEERGRGNFPDRFSARQFPNYSSELNVNALLLGDSALYLCASSPFPGTGARDGYTFGSGTRLTVV.

The chain uses TRBV7-9 and TRBJ2-5; D may be TRBD2 (6 bases). The CDR3 contains 14 residues. Trimming left V 5 bases short and J 5 bases short, with 15 bases between. Looked up from germline, CDR1 is SEHNR and CDR2 is FQNEAQ (reference sequence). The CDR3 coding sequence is TGTGCCAGCAGCCTCCCGGACTATGGCGAGACCCAGTACTTC. Its protein product is CASSLPDYGETQYF.

The chain is built from TRBV11-2 and TRBJ2-2; D is uncertain. Trimming removed 5 bases at V and 7 bases at J, with 11 bases between. The V gene's germline CDR1 is SGHAT and CDR2 FQNNGV. This CDR3 comprises 13 residues. The CDR3 DNA follows: TGTGCCAGCAGCCCCGGACGAAGCGGGGAGCTGTTTTTT. Residues: CASSPGRSGELFF.